Following are 14 T cell receptor beta chains from one sample sequenced in a study of T cells after yellow fever vaccination. MiXCR, applied by TCRdb to the 5' RACE reads, yields one record per CDR3 protein. The profile shows approximately 61,000 distinct CDR3 sequences, around 6.5% of them singletons. This specimen consisted of CD8+ T cells sorted from PBMCs, obtained on the day of the first yellow fever vaccination. These receptor sequences come from a man aged 18 to 29 who received the YFV17D yellow fever vaccine.

This clonotype was seen ten or more times. The chain employs TRBV7-9 and TRBJ1-5, with 10 bases fitting TRBD1. V was pared by 9 bases and J by 3 bases, with 11 bases of the junction left unmatched. Germline CDR1 SEHNR, CDR2 FQNEAQ (reference sequence). CDR3 size: 16 residues. The CDR3 region is CASKGQGRGPNQPQHF. For the CDR3, the DNA is TGTGCCAGTAAGGGACAGGGGCGCGGCCCCAATCAGCCCCAGCATTTT.

Ten or more counts support this clonotype. The V call is TRBV21-1, the J call TRBJ2-7; the D call TRBD1 from the table was never checked on the DNA. TRBV21-1 is given as a pseudogene. This CDR3 region has 15 residues. The CDR3 loop reads CASSKPETGTYEQYV. The DNA for the CDR3 is TGTGCCAGCAGCAAACCCGAGACAGGGACCTACGAGCAGTACGTC.

Ten or more counts support this clonotype. The J gene is TRBJ2-3, the V gene TRBV6-4, with TRBD2 matching 10 bases. The CDR3 is 15 residues long. The germline V gene has CDR1 MRHNA and CDR2 SNTAGT. V was clipped by 0 bases and J by 4 bases; unmatched bases: 1. CDR3 loop: CASSDSSGGPDTQYF. DNA for the CDR3: TGTGCCAGCAGTGACTCTAGCGGGGGGCCAGATACGCAGTATTTT.

This chain links TRBV12-3 or TRBV12-4 with TRBJ2-2, with TRBD1 identical over 11 bases. V trimming: 4 bases; J trimming: 7 bases; junction bases outside the gene matches: 5. The CDR3 is made up of 15 amino acids. CDR3 residues: CASSSGTGGIGELFF. CDR3 DNA: TGTGCCAGCAGTTCCGGGACAGGGGGGATCGGGGAGCTGTTTTTT.

In this sample, this clonotype turned up a few times. The chain carries TRBV15 and TRBJ2-3; perhaps TRBD2 as D (6 bases). Looked up from germline, CDR1 is LNHNV and CDR2 is YYDKDF (reference sequence). V was trimmed by 5 bases and J by 6 bases, leaving 15 bases between them. The CDR3 runs 14 residues. The DNA for the CDR3 is TGTGCCACCAGCCCCGGGACTTCGTGGGATACGCAGTATTTT. As protein: CATSPGTSWDTQYF.

This clonotype has more than one count but fewer than ten. The V and J genes are TRBV15 and TRBJ2-2, with D hard to call. The V end was cut by 2 bases, the J end by 3 bases, with 16 bases between. The CDR3 runs to 17 residues. The germline gives CDR1 LNHNV, CDR2 YYDKDF (reference sequence). CDR3 in DNA: TGTGCCACCAGCAGAAAGATAAGCCTAGGAGACACCGGGGAGCTGTTTTTT. As protein: CATSRKISLGDTGELFF.

This clonotype has just a few counts. The gene calls are TRBV19 and TRBJ2-1; D unclear. Germline-derived CDR1 and CDR2 are LNHDA and SQIVND (reference sequence). The ends were cut back, 5 bases at V and 0 bases at J, with 14 bases in the middle. CDR3 length: 16 residues. The CDR3 loop reads CASSPQDRISYNEQFF. In DNA, the CDR3 is TGTGCCAGTAGTCCCCAGGACCGAATCTCCTACAATGAGCAGTTCTTC.

The J gene is TRBJ2-7, the V gene TRBV10-3; 9 nucleotides match TRBD1. Germline assignment: CDR1 ENHRY and CDR2 SYGVKD. V was clipped by 6 bases and J by 1 base; unmatched bases: 1. CDR3 length: 13 residues. The CDR3 loop reads CAIRDRGSYEQYF. In nucleotides, the CDR3 is TGTGCCATCAGGGACAGGGGATCCTACGAGCAGTACTTC.

The sample holds many counts of this clonotype. The chain is built from TRBV6-1 and TRBJ2-3; 10 bases are a match to TRBD1. The CDR3 contains 15 residues. Trimming removed 2 bases from V and 4 bases from J; junction bases left unmatched: 3. Germline CDR1 MNHNS, CDR2 SASEGT. The CDR3 coding sequence is TGTGCCAGCAGTGAATTGGGACAGGGGCCAGATACGCAGTATTTT. This sequence encodes CASSELGQGPDTQYF.

This clonotype was observed many times. This chain joins TRBV4-1 and TRBJ2-5; D is uncertain. This CDR3 contains 14 residues. Germline CDR1 is MGHRA and CDR2 is YSYEKL. Deletions cut 1 base from V and 5 bases from J, with 11 bases between. CDR3 protein: CASSQGYDFETQYF. The CDR3 DNA reads TGCGCCAGCAGCCAAGGATACGATTTCGAGACCCAGTACTTC.

The chain is built from TRBV12-3 or TRBV12-4 and TRBJ1-4; D is unresolved. V lost 3 bases, J lost 5 bases, and 10 bases lay in between. This CDR3 is 14 amino acids long. The CDR3 reads CASSFWTANEKLFF. The DNA for the CDR3 is TGTGCCAGCAGTTTCTGGACTGCGAATGAAAAACTGTTTTTT.

The rearrangement links TRBV5-6 to TRBJ2-7, with 8 positions matching TRBD2. J gave up 6 bases and V 6 bases, and 8 bases lay outside the gene matches. The CDR3 runs 13 residues. In germline, CDR1 is SGHDT, CDR2 YYEEEE. Here the CDR3 reads CASTGLGVGEQYV. CDR3 sequence (DNA): TGTGCCAGCACGGGACTAGGAGTAGGCGAGCAGTACGTC.

This clonotype was detected ten times or more. This chain uses TRBV7-6 with TRBJ2-2, with D uncertain. The CDR3 consists of 14 residues. V was shortened by 8 bases and J by 0 bases, with 10 bases between the two germline ends. In germline, CDR1 is SGHVS, CDR2 FNYEAQ. The CDR3 bases are TGTGCCAGCGAAGATACTACGAACACCGGGGAGCTGTTTTTT. Its translation: CASEDTTNTGELFF.

V gene TRBV20-1 combines with J gene TRBJ1-2; D gene uncertain. Trimming stripped 5 bases from V and 6 bases from J, with 19 bases between. CDR1 and CDR2 (germline): DFQATT, SNEGSKA (reference sequence). There are 14 residues in the CDR3. This CDR3 is CSAPPGRVEDGYTF. The CDR3 coding sequence is TGCAGTGCTCCCCCCGGGAGGGTTGAGGATGGCTACACCTTC.